These 13 T cell receptor beta chains originate from one sample sequenced in a study of Ad26.COV2.S vaccination and SARS-CoV-2 variants. This sample's treatment: some 20 received Ad26.COV2.S at low or high dose, single or two shots; about 5 received placebo; per-sample allocation not given. Specimens were obtained on day 63 following the first vaccine or placebo injection. Assay: immunoSEQ multiplex PCR; the TCRdb copy retains only in-frame clones and omits some. The data hold 380,000 or so clones, with roughly 80% observed a single time. Specimen: peripheral blood, collected in a trial of Ad26.COV2.S vaccine versus placebo. These receptors came from a person aged 18-65 years who received the Ad26.COV2.S COVID-19 vaccine or a placebo.

On this clone itself: Other DNA sequences in this sample translate to the same CDR3. V is TRBV11-2 and J is TRBJ1-2, with a weak D call TRBD1 (5 bases). The CDR3 length is 12 residues. V lost 8 bases and J 5 bases, leaving 12 bases between the germline ends. The germline CDR1 and CDR2 sequences are SGHAT and FQNNGV. The CDR3: CASSLGGYGYTF. CDR3 sequence (DNA): TGTGCCAGCTCTCTCGGGGGGTATGGCTACACCTTC.

V gene TRBV4-2 combines with J gene TRBJ1-5; D unclear. V lost 4 bases and J lost 5, with 18 bases in between. The CDR3 loop spans 16 amino acids. In germline, CDR1 is LGHNA, CDR2 YNFKEQ. The CDR3 loop is CASSPSPGSFYQPQHF. The CDR3 nucleotides are TGTGCCAGCAGCCCGTCCCCCGGGAGCTTTTATCAGCCCCAGCATTTT.

The chain carries TRBV3-1 (or the pseudogene TRBV3-2) and TRBJ1-2; unclear D gene. This CDR3 contains 11 residues. The germline V gene encodes CDR1 LGHDT and CDR2 YNNKEL (reference sequence). The germline V and J ends were trimmed by 7 bases and 4 bases, with 7 bases remaining between them. In DNA form, the CDR3 reads TGTGCCAGCAAAGTATGCTATGGCTACACCTTC. Translating it yields CASKVCYGYTF.

J is TRBJ1-2 and V is TRBV15; possibly TRBD1 for D (5 bases). The CDR3 has 14 residues. Between the trimmed V and J ends, which lost 5 bases and 5 bases, there was a span of 15 bases. The germline gives CDR1 LNHNV, CDR2 YYDKDF (reference sequence). DNA for the CDR3: TGTGCCACCAGCCCCGGCCATGGGGGATATGGCTACACCTTC. As protein: CATSPGHGGYGYTF.

V usage is TRBV19 and J usage is TRBJ2-1; no firm D call. Germline CDR1 is LNHDA and CDR2 is SQIVND (reference sequence). The CDR3 is made up of 12 amino acids. The germline V and J ends were trimmed by 5 bases and 7 bases, with 9 bases remaining between them. CDR3 nucleotides: TGTGCCAGTAGTGCCGGAAGGAATGAGCAGTTCTTC. It is translated as CASSAGRNEQFF.

This chain joins TRBV3-1 (or the pseudogene TRBV3-2) and TRBJ2-1; TRBD2 aligns across 14 bases. The CDR3 is 17 residues long. The ends lost 3 bases at V and 10 bases at J; junction bases unmatched: 11. Germline loops: CDR1 LGHDT, CDR2 YNNKEL (reference sequence). The CDR3 is CASSHKPTSGGANEQFF. CDR3 DNA: TGTGCCAGCAGCCACAAACCGACTAGCGGGGGGGCCAACGAGCAGTTCTTC.

The chain is built from TRBV11-2 and TRBJ1-1; D gene ambiguous. CDR1 is SGHAT and CDR2 is FQNNGV in the germline V gene. V was clipped by 4 bases and J by 9 bases, with 9 bases between them. The CDR3 sequence is 11 residues long. The CDR3 region is CASSYGPQAFF. The CDR3 nucleotides are TGTGCCAGCAGCTACGGACCTCAAGCTTTCTTT.

The chain uses TRBV6-5 and TRBJ2-1, with a tentative D call TRBD2 (5 bases). This CDR3 spans 12 amino acids. Germline V gene lookup returns CDR1 MNHEY and CDR2 SVGAGI. V was trimmed by 5 bases and J by 9 bases, leaving 11 bases between them. CDR3 nucleotide sequence: TGTGCCAGCAGTCCCCTAGGGAGTGAGCAGTTCTTC. This sequence encodes CASSPLGSEQFF.

The chain carries TRBV3-1 (or the pseudogene TRBV3-2) and TRBJ2-3, with TRBD1 identical over 9 bases. V trimming: 0 bases; J trimming: 3 bases; junction bases outside the gene matches: 4. CDR3 length equals 16 residues. Germline V CDR1 and CDR2: LGHDT, YNNKEL (reference sequence). CDR3 nucleotide sequence: TGTGCCAGCAGCCAAGACTCCGGGACAGGGACAGATACGCAGTATTTT. Protein product: CASSQDSGTGTDTQYF.

This clone showed up just a few times. The chain recombines TRBV10-1 with TRBJ1-6; D gene ambiguous. This CDR3 contains 15 residues. Trimming removed 0 bases at V and 10 bases at J, with 13 bases between. CDR1 and CDR2 (germline): WNHNN, SYGVQD (reference sequence). CDR3 region: CASSESAGRRSPLHF. The CDR3 DNA reads TGCGCCAGCAGTGAGTCGGCGGGTCGGAGATCACCCCTCCACTTT.

V usage is TRBV14 and J usage is TRBJ2-1; perhaps TRBD1 as D (6 bases). The CDR3 has 15 amino acids. The germline V gene has CDR1 SGHDN and CDR2 FVKESK. Between the trimmed V and J ends, which lost 3 bases and 7 bases, there was a span of 16 bases. DNA of the CDR3: TGTGCCAGCAGCCATTCACAGGGAGTCGGGAATGAGCAGTTCTTC. Residues: CASSHSQGVGNEQFF.

The J gene is TRBJ2-3, the V gene TRBV5-1; 9 bases map to TRBD1. Germline assignment: CDR1 SGHRS and CDR2 YFSETQ. The CDR3 is made up of 17 amino acids. The V gene end was trimmed by 4 bases and the J gene end by 0 bases; junction bases not matched to a gene: 9. The DNA for the CDR3 is TGCGCCAGCAGCCCGGACAGGGGTAGCGTTAGCACAGATACGCAGTATTTT. Translation: CASSPDRGSVSTDTQYF.

This chain uses TRBV15 with TRBJ2-5; D is ambiguous. The CDR3 loop spans 14 amino acids. Trimming shortened V by 3 bases and J by 5 bases, and 13 bases separated the two germline ends. Germline V gene lookup returns CDR1 LNHNV and CDR2 YYDKDF (reference sequence). CDR3 DNA sequence: TGTGCCACCAGCAGCGATATGAATTCGGAGACCCAGTACTTC. Amino acids: CATSSDMNSETQYF.